What follows are 30 T cell receptor beta chains derived from one specimen sequenced in a study of cytomegalovirus exposure and HLA in healthy donors. Clones were sequenced by immunoSEQ multiplex PCR, and TCRdb holds only the in-frame ones, with some missing. The sample contains approximately 60,000 clones, just over 90% of which appear only once. The sample taken for sequencing was PBMCs. The source of these receptors is a woman aged 18-30 years in good health and CMV-seronegative.

Written as DNA, the CDR3 is TGTGCCAGCACTATCGACAGGGACACTGAAGCTTTCTTT. It yields the protein CASTIDRDTEAFF. The V call is TRBV6-1, the J call TRBJ1-1; 7 bases map to TRBD1. The length of the CDR3 is 13 residues. With V trimmed by 7 bases and J by 3 bases, 5 bases remained unmatched. CDR1 is MNHNS, CDR2 SASEGT, per germline.

This clone has only one observation. The chain links TRBV6-1 to TRBJ2-3; TRBD1 might be the D (6 bases). V was pared by 4 bases and J by 3 bases, with 17 bases between. CDR1 is MNHNS and CDR2 is SASEGT in the germline V gene. CDR3 length equals 16 residues. CDR3 region: CASSVQGEGVTDTQYF. CDR3 sequence (DNA): TGTGCCAGCAGTGTACAGGGAGAGGGGGTGACAGATACGCAGTATTTT.

This CDR3 reads CASGSGRETQYF. In DNA form, the CDR3 reads TGTGCCAGCGGTAGCGGGAGGGAGACCCAGTACTTC. V usage is TRBV9 and J usage is TRBJ2-5; 10 nucleotides agree with TRBD2. The V and J ends lost 7 bases and 5 bases, in that order; junction bases with no gene match: 2. This CDR3 region has 12 residues. Germline CDR1 reads SGDLS; CDR2 reads YYNGEE.

This chain connects TRBV4-1 to TRBJ2-1; TRBD1 matches 7 bases. V dropped 1 base and J dropped 4; count of bases not matched to a gene: 4. Per germline, CDR1 MGHRA and CDR2 YSYEKL. This CDR3 has 15 amino acids. The CDR3 here is CASSQAGDSYNEQFF. CDR3 coding DNA: TGCGCCAGCAGCCAAGCTGGGGACAGTTACAATGAGCAGTTCTTC.

This chain joins TRBV30 and TRBJ2-7; D might be TRBD1 (7 bases). Germline CDR1 GTSNPN, CDR2 SVGIG (reference sequence). The V end was cut by 2 bases, the J end by 6 bases, with 11 bases between. This CDR3 has 12 amino acids. The CDR3, as DNA: TGTGCCTGGAGTCCGGGGGACAGCGAGCAGTACTTC. It specifies CAWSPGDSEQYF.

The chain combines TRBV28 with TRBJ1-2, with 8 nucleotides matching TRBD1. Per germline, CDR1 MDHEN and CDR2 SYDVKM. The V segment lost 6 bases and the J segment 7 bases; nucleotides outside the gene matches: 10. The CDR3 covers 14 residues. CDR3 in amino acids: CASSQLWTGSGYTF. The CDR3, as DNA: TGTGCCAGCAGCCAACTATGGACAGGGTCTGGCTACACCTTC.

The gene calls are TRBV7-9 and TRBJ1-2; D possibly corresponds to TRBD1 (5 bases). The CDR3 is made up of 14 amino acids. In germline, CDR1 is SEHNR, CDR2 FQNEAQ (reference sequence). The V and J ends lost 5 bases and 6 bases respectively, with 16 bases between them. The CDR3 DNA is TGTGCCAGCAGCCCAGGGCGATACTTGGATGGCTACACCTTC. Amino acid sequence: CASSPGRYLDGYTF. Variable domain in full (rest from reference TRBV7-9 and TRBJ1-2): DTGVSQNPRHKITKRGQNVTFRCDPISEHNRLYWYRQTLGQGPEFLTYFQNEAQLEKSRLLSDRFSAERPKGSFSTLEIQRTEQGDSAMYLCASSPGRYLDGYTFGSGTRLTVV.

The rearrangement joins TRBV6-6 to TRBJ2-4; possibly TRBD2 for D (6 bases). The V gene lost 0 bases and the J gene lost 8 bases, with 11 bases spanning the gap. The germline V gene has CDR1 MNHNY and CDR2 SVGAGI (reference sequence). This CDR3 is built from 14 residues. CDR3 DNA sequence: TGTGCCAGCAGTTACTCGCGGGATCGGGACATTCAGTACTTC. Protein: CASSYSRDRDIQYF.

The chain recombines TRBV7-2 with TRBJ2-5; possible D gene TRBD1, 6 bases. V lost 5 bases and J 4 bases, leaving 8 bases between the germline ends. Germline V gene sequence: CDR1 SGHTA, CDR2 FQGNSA. The CDR3 has 12 amino acids. CDR3 DNA: TGTGCCAGCAGCACAGGGATAGAGACCCAGTACTTC. Amino acid sequence: CASSTGIETQYF.

V usage is TRBV7-2 and J usage is TRBJ1-2; 8 positions agree with TRBD1. The CDR3 runs 16 residues. Germline V gene data show CDR1 as SGHTA and CDR2 as FQGNSA. Losses at the gene ends were 5 bases for V and 3 bases for J; bases not matched to a gene: 11. CDR3 residues: CASSHGRGRGYYGYTF. CDR3 DNA: TGTGCCAGCAGCCACGGCAGGGGGCGGGGGTACTATGGCTACACCTTC. Together with reference TRBV7-2 and TRBJ1-2, the CDR3 gives the full variable domain: GAGVSQSPSNKVTEKGKDVELRCDPISGHTALYWYRQSLGQGLEFLIYFQGNSAPDKSGLPSDRFSAERTGGSVSTLTIQRTQQEDSAVYLCASSHGRGRGYYGYTFGSGTRLTVV.

The chain uses TRBV28 and TRBJ1-4; weak D call: TRBD1 (5 bases). Germline CDR1 is MDHEN and CDR2 is SYDVKM. The length of the CDR3 is 14 residues. Trimming pared 3 bases from V and 2 bases from J, leaving 7 bases between. CDR3 DNA sequence: TGTGCCAGCAGTTTGGGGCAGACTAATGAAAAACTGTTTTTT. Protein sequence: CASSLGQTNEKLFF.

The chain carries TRBV28 and TRBJ1-4; no reliable D call. The CDR3 runs to 15 residues. The ends were cut back, 7 bases at V and 0 bases at J, with 12 bases in the middle. Looked up from germline, CDR1 is MDHEN and CDR2 is SYDVKM. Here the CDR3 reads CASKEVGATNEKLFF. In DNA, the CDR3 is TGTGCCAGCAAAGAGGTGGGAGCAACTAATGAAAAACTGTTTTTT.

This clone has only a few counts. This sequence joins TRBV29-1 and TRBJ1-2, with TRBD1 identical over 7 bases. CDR1 is SQVTM, CDR2 ANQGSEA, per germline. The length of the CDR3 is 12 residues. The V segment lost 2 bases and the J segment 8 bases; nucleotides outside the gene matches: 5. The CDR3 sequence is CSVEKGAGGYTF. The DNA for the CDR3 is TGCAGCGTTGAAAAGGGGGCTGGGGGCTACACCTTC.

This chain connects TRBV5-1 to TRBJ2-5; TRBD1 agrees at 11 bases. CDR1 is SGHRS and CDR2 is YFSETQ in the germline V gene. J was trimmed by 9 bases and V by 0 bases; bases with no gene match: 10. This CDR3 region has 16 residues. CDR3 amino acids: CASSLASGQGGKAQYF. Here the CDR3 DNA reads TGCGCCAGCAGCTTGGCCTCGGGACAGGGGGGAAAGGCCCAGTACTTC.

The chain combines TRBV19 with TRBJ2-7; D may be TRBD1 (5 bases). The V gene's germline CDR1 is LNHDA and CDR2 SQIVND (reference sequence). The CDR3 runs to 16 residues. Trimming took 6 bases from V and 5 from J, leaving 23 bases between them. In DNA, the CDR3 is TGTGCCAGTAGACAGACCCAGGGTTCAATTGCGAACGAGCAGTACTTC. Translation gives CASRQTQGSIANEQYF. Variable domain in full (rest from reference TRBV19 and TRBJ2-7): DGGITQSPKYLFRKEGQNVTLSCEQNLNHDAMYWYRQDPGQGLRLIYYSQIVNDFQKGDIAEGYSVSREKKESFPLTVTSAQKNPTAFYLCASRQTQGSIANEQYFGPGTRLTVT.

The chain links TRBV27 to TRBJ1-5; D is perhaps TRBD1 (6 bases). Germline V gives CDR1 MNHEY, CDR2 SMNVEV (reference sequence). The CDR3 loop spans 18 amino acids. The V and J ends lost 2 bases and 5 bases respectively, with 22 bases between them. In nucleotides, the CDR3 is TGTGCCAGCAGTTTAAATCCCGCAGGGGCGCGCGGCGATCAGCCCCAGCATTTT. Its protein product is CASSLNPAGARGDQPQHF.

The V gene is TRBV10-3, the J gene TRBJ2-3, with D possibly being TRBD2 (6 bases). Germline V gene lookup returns CDR1 ENHRY and CDR2 SYGVKD. The CDR3 is 15 amino acids. Between the trimmed V and J ends, which lost 10 bases and 1 base, there was a span of 18 bases. CDR3: CATFRGSLGTDTQYF. The DNA for the CDR3 is TGTGCCACTTTCCGGGGGAGTCTCGGCACAGATACGCAGTATTTT.

This clone appeared a single time. The chain has TRBV7-2 and TRBJ2-3; D not certain. Germline values: CDR1 SGHTA, CDR2 FQGNSA. The CDR3 has 15 amino acids. V was trimmed by 5 bases and J by 4 bases, leaving 16 bases between them. CDR3: CASSTRSPVADTQYF. Written as DNA, the CDR3 is TGTGCCAGCAGCACCCGGAGCCCGGTCGCAGATACGCAGTATTTT.

V gene TRBV27 combines with J gene TRBJ2-2; maybe TRBD1 (5 bases). Between the trimmed V and J ends, which lost 0 bases and 0 bases, there was a span of 8 bases. CDR3 length: 16 amino acids. Germline V gives CDR1 MNHEY, CDR2 SMNVEV (reference sequence). The CDR3, as DNA: TGTGCCAGCAGTTTATCGGGGCCCCCGAACACCGGGGAGCTGTTTTTT. Its protein product is CASSLSGPPNTGELFF.

The chain joins TRBV11-3 to TRBJ2-7; no reliable D call. Germline values: CDR1 SGHNT, CDR2 YENEEA. The CDR3 has 15 amino acids. V lost 2 bases and J lost 0, with 11 bases in between. The CDR3, as DNA: TGTGCCAGCAGCTTATACGCTGGGCCCTCCTACGAGCAGTACTTC. Its translation is CASSLYAGPSYEQYF.

The CDR3 is CASSPDMVLPYEQFF. The CDR3 bases are TGTGCCAGCTCACCGGACATGGTCCTTCCCTATGAGCAGTTCTTC. The rearrangement joins TRBV18 to TRBJ2-1, with a tentative D call TRBD1 (5 bases). Germline assignment: CDR1 KGHSH and CDR2 LQKENI. The CDR3 sequence is 15 residues long. V was clipped by 3 bases and J by 8 bases, with 17 bases between them. The full variable domain, in which reference TRBV18 and TRBJ2-1 provide the parts outside the CDR3, is NAGVMQNPRHLVRRRGQEARLRCSPMKGHSHVYWYRQLPEEGLKFMVYLQKENIIDESGMPKERFSAEFPKEGPSILRIQQVVRGDSAAYFCASSPDMVLPYEQFFGPGTRLTVL.

The V call is TRBV5-6, the J call TRBJ2-2, with 7 bases aligning to TRBD2. This CDR3 has 19 residues. With V trimmed by 1 base and J by 3 bases, 15 bases remained unmatched. From germline, CDR1 is SGHDT and CDR2 YYEEEE. This CDR3 reads CASSLKGSKLREDTGELFF. The CDR3 DNA reads as TGTGCCAGCAGCTTGAAGGGCAGTAAGCTACGGGAGGACACCGGGGAGCTGTTTTTT.

This chain joins TRBV29-1 and TRBJ2-7; weak D call: TRBD2 (7 bases). Trimming pared 4 bases from V and 4 bases from J, leaving 11 bases between. There are 12 residues in the CDR3. Germline V gene data show CDR1 as SQVTM and CDR2 as ANQGSEA. CDR3 DNA: TGCAGCGTTGCCGGGGGGCCGTACGAGCAGTACTTC. Translation: CSVAGGPYEQYF.

CDR3 region: CAWSVGFGYTF. The CDR3 DNA reads as TGTGCCTGGAGTGTGGGCTTTGGCTACACCTTC. J is TRBJ1-2 and V is TRBV30, with D unresolved. Germline CDR1 is GTSNPN and CDR2 is SVGIG (reference sequence). Trimming pared 0 bases from V and 7 bases from J, leaving 6 bases between. The CDR3 consists of 11 residues. The whole variable domain, filled in from reference TRBV30 and TRBJ1-2, reads SQTIHQWPATLVQPVGSPLSLECTVEGTSNPNLYWYRQAAGRGLQLLFYSVGIGQISSEVPQNLSASRPQDRQFILSSKKLLLSDSGFYLCAWSVGFGYTFGSGTRLTVV.

A few counts support this clone. This sequence joins TRBV9 and TRBJ1-3, with D uncertain. The V gene lost 3 bases and the J gene lost 8 bases, with 18 bases spanning the gap. The germline V gene encodes CDR1 SGDLS and CDR2 YYNGEE. CDR3 length equals 15 residues. CDR3 DNA: TGTGCCAGCAGCGCTCTCCCTGGGGAGGGTTACACCATATATTTT. Residues: CASSALPGEGYTIYF. Complete variable domain (other parts from reference TRBV9 and TRBJ1-3): DSGVTQTPKHLITATGQRVTLRCSPRSGDLSVYWYQQSLDQGLQFLIQYYNGEERAKGNILERFSAQQFPDLHSELNLSSLELGDSALYFCASSALPGEGYTIYFGEGSWLTVV.

This chain connects TRBV28 to TRBJ2-1; 10 bases fit TRBD2. Germline CDR1 and CDR2: MDHEN and SYDVKM. J was trimmed by 9 bases and V by 4 bases; bases with no gene match: 15. The CDR3 totals 17 residues. The CDR3 region is CASSSRIAGGGPGEQFF. The CDR3 bases are TGTGCCAGCAGTTCCCGCATAGCGGGAGGTGGTCCGGGTGAGCAGTTCTTC.

V usage is TRBV18 and J usage is TRBJ1-1; D is ambiguous. The CDR3 has 12 residues. Trimming left V 6 bases short and J 7 bases short, with 12 bases between. CDR1 and CDR2 (germline): KGHSH, LQKENI. Here the CDR3 DNA reads TGTGCCAGCTCCCTAACTATAGATGAAGCTTTCTTT. Amino acid sequence: CASSLTIDEAFF.

The chain couples TRBV6-5 to TRBJ2-7; D gene unclear. CDR3 length equals 13 residues. Germline CDR1 reads MNHEY; CDR2 reads SVGAGI. V lost 4 bases, J lost 2 bases, and 9 bases lay in between. CDR3 in DNA: TGTGCCAGCAGTTCCTCCCCCGCCTACGAGCAGTACTTC. Translating gives CASSSSPAYEQYF.

The count of this clone is one. The chain links TRBV10-3 to TRBJ2-3, with D tentatively TRBD2 (7 bases). CDR3 length: 14 residues. Trimming cost V 10 bases and J 4 bases, with 18 bases left between them. In germline, CDR1 is ENHRY, CDR2 SYGVKD. DNA of the CDR3: TGTGCCACCAAAGAGGGGGGGTGGGCAGATACGCAGTATTTT. It codes for CATKEGGWADTQYF.

In this sample, this clone turned up once. CDR3 sequence (DNA): TGTGCCTGGAGAGAAAAGACAGGGGGGAAGACTAACTATGGCTACACCTTC. It encodes CAWREKTGGKTNYGYTF. The chain is built from TRBV30 and TRBJ1-2, with 9 bases lining up with TRBD1. CDR3 length: 17 amino acids. The J segment lost 0 bases and the V segment lost 3 bases, leaving 11 bases of the junction unmatched. Germline V lookup: CDR1 GTSNPN, CDR2 SVGIG (reference sequence).